Below, 29 T cell receptor beta chains from the same sample are listed, as sequenced in a study of radiotherapy plus CTLA-4 blockade in lung cancer. Produced via immunoSEQ multiplex PCR; TCRdb's table is partial and in-frame only. The sample consists of 85,000 to 90,000 clones, about 78% of them appearing once. The source material was peripheral blood, sampled from a patient treated with radiotherapy plus ipilimumab. These receptor sequences come from a human donor with non-small cell lung cancer that progressed on radiotherapy plus ipilimumab.

The chain links TRBV7-3 to TRBJ2-7, with D perhaps TRBD1 or TRBD2 (5 bases each). Trimming removed 2 bases from V and 3 bases from J, with 14 bases in between. Germline assignment: CDR1 SGHTA and CDR2 FQGTGA. The CDR3 is made up of 15 amino acids. CDR3 DNA: TGTGCCAGCAGCTTATCTCACGGGGCCCTCTACGAGCAGTACTTC. Translating gives CASSLSHGALYEQYF.

This chain connects TRBV28 to TRBJ1-5, with 7 bases lining up with TRBD1. CDR1 and CDR2 (germline): MDHEN, SYDVKM. V lost 8 bases to trimming and J lost 7 bases; unmatched junction nucleotides: 29. CDR3 length: 20 residues. In DNA, the CDR3 is TGTGCCAGCCTACCGATCCGGGACAGTGAAATGAAGAGGACCGGCCAGCCCCAGCATTTT. Amino acid sequence: CASLPIRDSEMKRTGQPQHF.

This sequence joins TRBV18 and TRBJ1-5, with D possibly matching TRBD1 (5 bases). Germline V gives CDR1 KGHSH, CDR2 LQKENI. Trimming removed 6 bases from V and 4 bases from J, with 13 bases in between. The CDR3 is 14 residues long. CDR3 sequence reads: CASSGGESNQPQHF. As DNA, the CDR3 is TGTGCCAGCTCTGGGGGGGAGAGTAATCAGCCCCAGCATTTT.

The chain joins TRBV28 to TRBJ1-2; unclear D gene. V shed 4 bases and J shed 6 bases, with 15 bases lying between them. This CDR3 has 14 amino acids. From germline, CDR1 is MDHEN and CDR2 SYDVKM. The CDR3 region is CASSSTPFPDGYTF. The CDR3 coding sequence is TGTGCCAGCAGTTCTACCCCTTTCCCGGATGGCTACACCTTC.

V is TRBV5-1 and J is TRBJ2-1, with 8 bases identical to TRBD2. The CDR3 is 17 residues long. CDR1 SGHRS and CDR2 YFSETQ come from the germline V gene. Losses at the gene ends were 3 bases for V and 6 bases for J; bases not matched to a gene: 14. CDR3 nucleotides: TGCGCCAGCAGCTGGGATTTAGCGGGGAGTACCACCAATGAGCAGTTCTTC. This encodes CASSWDLAGSTTNEQFF.

This CDR3 reads CASSLLLAGGPDLETQYF. The CDR3 DNA reads TGTGCCAGCAGTTTATTACTAGCGGGAGGGCCTGATTTGGAGACCCAGTACTTC. This rearrangement joins TRBV27 to TRBJ2-5; 13 positions agree with TRBD2. Germline V gene sequence: CDR1 MNHEY, CDR2 SMNVEV (reference sequence). V shed 1 base and J 5 bases; nucleotides not matched to a gene: 10. The length of the CDR3 is 18 residues.

This chain links TRBV18 with TRBJ2-4, with D unclear. Germline-derived CDR1 and CDR2 are KGHSH and LQKENI. CDR3 size: 14 residues. Trimming took 0 bases from V and 8 from J, leaving 11 bases between them. CDR3 loop: CASSPPARLDIQYF. The CDR3, as DNA: TGTGCCAGCTCACCACCGGCCAGGCTAGACATTCAGTACTTC.

The table lists this clone with a count of one. This sequence joins TRBV6-1 and TRBJ1-5; the D is unclear. The V end was cut by 1 base, the J end by 7 bases, with 11 bases between. CDR3 length: 14 amino acids. CDR1 MNHNS and CDR2 SASEGT come from the germline V gene. CDR3 in amino acids: CASSEGRAGQPQHF. CDR3 sequence (DNA): TGTGCCAGCAGTGAAGGTCGGGCAGGACAGCCCCAGCATTTT.

In DNA, the CDR3 is TGTGCCAGCTCACCAACCAGGGTCGGGGAGACCCAGTACTTC. Its translation is CASSPTRVGETQYF. The chain combines TRBV18 with TRBJ2-5; D possibly corresponds to TRBD1 (5 bases). Germline lookup yields CDR1 KGHSH and CDR2 LQKENI. Trimming took off 2 bases at V and 5 bases at J, with 12 bases between the two ends. This CDR3 is 14 amino acids long.

Written as DNA, the CDR3 is TGTGCCAGCAGCCAAGATGCGGGGCAGCGGGGAAACACCATATATTTT. Amino acids: CASSQDAGQRGNTIYF. The rearrangement uses TRBV4-2 and TRBJ1-3; D perhaps matches TRBD1 (5 bases). CDR3 length equals 16 residues. V lost 0 bases and J 4 bases, leaving 13 bases between the germline ends. Per the germline V gene, CDR1 is LGHNA and CDR2 is YNFKEQ.

V usage is TRBV7-8 and J usage is TRBJ1-6; D not resolved. CDR3 length: 18 residues. Deletions cut 1 base from V and 0 bases from J, with 13 bases between. Germline V CDR1 and CDR2: SGHVS, FQNEAQ. The CDR3 DNA follows: TGTGCCAGCAGCTTAGGAGGTCGGCAAAGCTCCTATAATTCACCCCTCCACTTT. It specifies CASSLGGRQSSYNSPLHF.

The CDR3 coding sequence is TGTGCCAGCGGAGGGGGGGGTGGAAATCTTTCTGATGAGCAGTTCTTC. This codes for CASGGGGGNLSDEQFF. V is TRBV2 and J is TRBJ2-1; a weak D match, TRBD2 (7 bases). Trimming stripped 8 bases from V and 8 bases from J, with 25 bases between. The CDR3 consists of 16 residues. CDR1 is SNHLY and CDR2 is FYNNEI in the germline V gene. The complete variable domain, with remaining parts taken from reference TRBV2 and TRBJ2-1, reads EPEVTQTPSHQVTQMGQEVILRCVPISNHLYFYWYRQILGQKVEFLVSFYNNEISEKSEIFDDQFSVERPDGSNFTLKIRSTKLEDSAMYFCASGGGGGNLSDEQFFGPGTRLTVL.

This clone has only a few counts. The chain is built from TRBV7-9 and TRBJ2-1; 7 bases are a match to TRBD2. V lost 3 bases and J lost 8; bases outside the gene matches: 7. Germline V gene data show CDR1 as SEHNR and CDR2 as FQNEAQ (reference sequence). The CDR3 contains 14 residues. The CDR3 sequence is CASSLGEGVDEQFF. CDR3 in DNA: TGTGCCAGCAGCTTGGGGGAGGGTGTGGATGAGCAGTTCTTC.

This clone was detected only once. The CDR3 sequence is CASSHNTGTGNTEAFF. DNA of the CDR3: TGTGCCAGCAGCCATAACACCGGGACAGGGAACACTGAAGCTTTCTTT. The chain is built from TRBV9 and TRBJ1-1, with 8 positions matching TRBD1. V trimming: 4 bases; J trimming: 1 base; junction bases outside the gene matches: 9. Germline loops: CDR1 SGDLS, CDR2 YYNGEE. CDR3 length: 16 residues. Full variable domain (remainder filled in from reference TRBV9 and TRBJ1-1): DSGVTQTPKHLITATGQRVTLRCSPRSGDLSVYWYQQSLDQGLQFLIQYYNGEERAKGNILERFSAQQFPDLHSELNLSSLELGDSALYFCASSHNTGTGNTEAFFGQGTRLTVV.

V gene TRBV2 combines with J gene TRBJ2-1, with a tentative D call TRBD2 (7 bases). The ends were cut back, 4 bases at V and 2 bases at J, with 12 bases in the middle. The length of the CDR3 is 15 residues. Looked up from germline, CDR1 is SNHLY and CDR2 is FYNNEI. CDR3 region: CASSAGGGPYNEQFF. DNA for the CDR3: TGTGCCAGCAGTGCAGGCGGGGGCCCCTACAATGAGCAGTTCTTC.

The sample holds a few counts of this clone. The rearrangement uses TRBV5-4 and TRBJ1-2, with D possibly TRBD1 on 5 matching bases. The CDR3 runs 15 residues. Germline V gene lookup returns CDR1 SGHNT and CDR2 YYREEE (reference sequence). Trimming removed 3 bases at V and 6 bases at J, with 18 bases between. CDR3 loop: CASSSAGTERHGYTF. The CDR3 DNA follows: TGTGCCAGCAGCTCAGCCGGGACGGAGAGGCATGGCTACACCTTC.

The chain carries TRBV10-3 and TRBJ1-1, with D perhaps TRBD1 (5 bases). The CDR3 has 15 residues. V lost 6 bases to trimming and J lost 0 bases, with 14 bases between them. The germline V gene encodes CDR1 ENHRY and CDR2 SYGVKD. As DNA, the CDR3 is TGTGCCATCAGATCCTCCGGGACGGTGAACACTGAAGCTTTCTTT. Residues: CAIRSSGTVNTEAFF.

This chain links TRBV4-2 with TRBJ1-5; no reliable D call. V dropped 1 base and J dropped 1 base, with 17 bases sitting between them. From germline, CDR1 is LGHNA and CDR2 YNFKEQ. CDR3 size: 18 residues. CDR3 sequence reads: CASSQGARGQGSNQPQHF. The CDR3 region has the DNA TGTGCCAGCAGCCAAGGGGCGCGAGGGCAAGGGAGCAATCAGCCCCAGCATTTT.

This chain links TRBV2 with TRBJ2-1, with TRBD2 identical over 14 bases. The J segment lost 8 bases and the V segment lost 6 bases, leaving 9 bases of the junction unmatched. This CDR3 contains 16 residues. Looked up from germline, CDR1 is SNHLY and CDR2 is FYNNEI. In DNA form, the CDR3 reads TGTGCCAGCAGAAGGACTAGCGGGGGGTATGGTTATGAGCAGTTCTTC. Translated, it gives CASRRTSGGYGYEQFF.

In its sample, this clone was seen once. The chain combines TRBV28 with TRBJ2-7, with D perhaps TRBD2 (5 bases). This CDR3 contains 14 residues. V was clipped by 3 bases and J by 3 bases, with 12 bases between them. Germline CDR1 is MDHEN and CDR2 is SYDVKM. CDR3 nucleotides: TGTGCCAGCAGTTTGTCGGGGTTAGACTACGAGCAGTACTTC. It specifies CASSLSGLDYEQYF.

This chain connects TRBV6-5 to TRBJ2-1, with 11 positions matching TRBD2. The germline CDR1 and CDR2 sequences are MNHEY and SVGAGI. The V and J ends lost 6 bases and 4 bases, in that order; junction bases with no gene match: 5. CDR3 length: 15 amino acids. As DNA, the CDR3 is TGTGCCAGCAGCGACCTAGCGGGGGGATACAATGAGCAGTTCTTC. Translation gives CASSDLAGGYNEQFF.

V usage is TRBV27 and J usage is TRBJ2-7; 7 bases align to TRBD1. V trimming: 8 bases; J trimming: 6 bases; junction bases outside the gene matches: 16. This CDR3 is built from 15 residues. CDR1 and CDR2 from the germline V gene are MNHEY and SMNVEV (reference sequence). CDR3 bases: TGTGCCAGCGGGTTGGACAGGCCCCCTTACGCCGAGCAGTACTTC. Translation gives CASGLDRPPYAEQYF.

V and J are TRBV5-8 and TRBJ1-5, with a tentative D call TRBD1 (6 bases). The CDR3 has 13 residues. The V end lost 5 bases, the J end lost 5 bases, and 11 bases lay between the germline ends. Per germline, CDR1 SGHTS and CDR2 YDEGEE. For the CDR3, the DNA is TGTGCCAGCAGACTCGAGGGGGATCAGCCCCAGCATTTT. It encodes CASRLEGDQPQHF.

The chain employs TRBV2 and TRBJ2-1, with D perhaps TRBD1 or TRBD2 (5 bases each). The germline V gene has CDR1 SNHLY and CDR2 FYNNEI. The CDR3 is made up of 15 amino acids. Trimming took off 4 bases at V and 5 bases at J, with 15 bases between the two ends. The chain's CDR3 is CASSAGPSPDNEQFF. CDR3 coding DNA: TGTGCCAGCAGTGCGGGACCCAGTCCCGACAATGAGCAGTTCTTC.

The chain combines TRBV4-1 with TRBJ2-5; 7 nucleotides line up with TRBD2. The CDR3 runs 13 residues. V lost 2 bases and J lost 4; bases outside the gene matches: 1. Per germline, CDR1 MGHRA and CDR2 YSYEKL. CDR3 sequence reads: CASSQREGETQYF. The DNA of the CDR3 is TGCGCCAGCAGCCAAAGGGAGGGAGAGACCCAGTACTTC.

V is TRBV5-6 and J is TRBJ1-5, with 10 nucleotides matching TRBD1. This CDR3 comprises 18 residues. The V segment lost 0 bases and the J segment 0 bases; nucleotides outside the gene matches: 6. In germline, CDR1 is SGHDT, CDR2 YYEEEE. The CDR3 DNA sequence: TGTGCCAGCAGCTTGGGACAGGGGGCGACTTATAGCAATCAGCCCCAGCATTTT. It is translated as CASSLGQGATYSNQPQHF.

This sequence joins TRBV5-1 and TRBJ1-1; D remains ambiguous. Trimming removed 0 bases from V and 2 bases from J, with 11 bases in between. The CDR3 contains 15 residues. CDR1 SGHRS and CDR2 YFSETQ come from the germline V gene. CDR3 sequence: CASSLVVGSNTEAFF. CDR3 DNA: TGCGCCAGCAGCTTGGTCGTGGGGTCCAACACTGAAGCTTTCTTT.

The chain is built from TRBV28 and TRBJ2-1; D gene ambiguous. V lost 2 bases to trimming and J lost 2 bases, with 7 bases between them. There are 14 residues in the CDR3. The germline gives CDR1 MDHEN, CDR2 SYDVKM. In nucleotides, the CDR3 is TGTGCCAGCAGTTTAGGCAGCACCTACAATGAGCAGTTCTTC. It codes for CASSLGSTYNEQFF.

V usage is TRBV19 and J usage is TRBJ2-7, with D possibly matching TRBD2 (6 bases). Germline loops: CDR1 LNHDA, CDR2 SQIVND (reference sequence). The germline V and J ends were trimmed by 0 bases and 6 bases, with 9 bases remaining between them. This CDR3 is 13 amino acids long. CDR3: CASSIDQGGEQYF. CDR3 sequence (DNA): TGTGCCAGTAGTATAGACCAGGGAGGCGAGCAGTACTTC. Full variable domain (rest looked up from reference TRBV19 and TRBJ2-7): DGGITQSPKYLFRKEGQNVTLSCEQNLNHDAMYWYRQDPGQGLRLIYYSQIVNDFQKGDIAEGYSVSREKKESFPLTVTSAQKNPTAFYLCASSIDQGGEQYFGPGTRLTVT.